One sample yielded the 4 T cell receptor beta chains listed below, sequenced in a study of blood T cell repertoires in COVID-19. Assay used: immunoSEQ multiplex PCR; TCRdb lists only in-frame clones, some missing. This table holds about 8,000 clones, 88% found once. Specimen: peripheral blood. Source of these receptors: a woman aged 50 to 65 with active or convalescent COVID-19.

The rearrangement joins TRBV28 to TRBJ1-6, with D uncertain. This CDR3 has 17 residues. V lost 2 bases and J 0 bases, leaving 11 bases between the germline ends. Germline CDR1 reads MDHEN; CDR2 reads SYDVKM. CDR3 amino acids: CASSLLRRSSYNSPLHF. The CDR3 DNA is TGTGCCAGCAGTTTACTAAGACGGAGCTCCTATAATTCACCCCTCCACTTT.

The chain carries TRBV7-8 and TRBJ2-7, with 7 positions matching TRBD1. Germline assignment: CDR1 SGHVS and CDR2 FQNEAQ. The V gene end was trimmed by 6 bases and the J gene end by 2 bases; junction bases not matched to a gene: 7. The CDR3 totals 14 residues. The CDR3 is CASSSGTAPYEQYF. The CDR3 DNA follows: TGTGCCAGCAGTTCCGGGACAGCCCCCTACGAGCAGTACTTC.

The chain is built from TRBV28 and TRBJ1-2; D is perhaps TRBD1 (6 bases). The ends were cut back, 5 bases at V and 0 bases at J, with 16 bases in the middle. The germline CDR1 and CDR2 sequences are MDHEN and SYDVKM. The CDR3 consists of 16 residues. The CDR3 region has the DNA TGTGCCAGCAGTCCGCCCTTACAGGGTTCTAACTATGGCTACACCTTC. It specifies CASSPPLQGSNYGYTF.

The genes are TRBV28 and TRBJ1-6; no clear D gene. CDR3 length: 15 amino acids. V lost 3 bases to trimming and J lost 5 bases, with 11 bases between them. In germline, CDR1 is MDHEN, CDR2 SYDVKM. CDR3 region: CASSFLDGNNSPLHF. In DNA form, the CDR3 reads TGTGCCAGCAGTTTTCTCGACGGGAATAATTCACCCCTCCACTTT.